This entry describes one T cell receptor beta chain. The entry originates in a study of blood T cell repertoires in COVID-19. Looking at the study overall: The study drew acute and convalescent COVID-19 samples from the United States, Italy and Spain. Nucleic acid was either cDNA or gDNA, and it came from T cells, B-cell-depleted T cells, or PBMCs.

Sequencing used immunoSEQ multiplex PCR; TCRdb keeps in-frame clones, though not all of them. The sample includes over 150,000 clones, more than 75% of them seen just once. Seattle researchers signed up patients amid active infection and tracked them longitudinally. V lost 5 bases, J lost 2 bases, and 11 bases stayed unmatched. The germline gives CDR1 LGHDT, CDR2 YNNKEL (reference sequence). This CDR3 is 16 amino acids long. The V and J genes are TRBV3-1 (or the pseudogene TRBV3-2) and TRBJ1-1; 7 nucleotides line up with TRBD1. Sample: peripheral blood. The receptor was isolated from an older woman with COVID-19, enrolled during active disease. The chain's CDR3 is CASSLSPGQINTEAFF. The CDR3 region has the DNA TGTGCCAGCAGCTTAAGTCCGGGACAGATTAACACTGAAGCTTTCTTT.